The 31 T cell receptor beta chains below were found in one sample sequenced in a study of T cell changes during pregnancy in multiple sclerosis. Sequencing used immunoSEQ multiplex PCR; TCRdb keeps in-frame clones, though not all of them. The profile shows over 65,000 clones, about 89% of them singletons. Specimen: peripheral blood, collected in the first trimester of pregnancy. Receptor source: a female donor with multiple sclerosis, enrolled in a pregnancy study.

The chain is built from TRBV28 and TRBJ2-7; 10 bases map to TRBD2. Germline loops: CDR1 MDHEN, CDR2 SYDVKM. The length of the CDR3 is 15 residues. V lost 6 bases, J lost 4 bases, and 9 bases stayed unmatched. This CDR3 reads CASRPMSSGSYEQYF. The CDR3 region has the DNA TGTGCCAGCAGGCCCATGTCTAGCGGGAGTTACGAGCAGTACTTC.

The chain has TRBV6-6 and TRBJ2-1; 12 positions agree with TRBD2. The CDR3 has 14 amino acids. From germline, CDR1 is MNHNY and CDR2 SVGAGI (reference sequence). V lost 7 bases, J lost 5 bases, and 3 bases stayed unmatched. CDR3 region: CASMGLAGDNEQFF. The CDR3 coding sequence is TGTGCCAGCATGGGACTAGCGGGCGACAATGAGCAGTTCTTC.

The V gene is TRBV28, the J gene TRBJ1-6, with D unresolved. The germline V gene encodes CDR1 MDHEN and CDR2 SYDVKM. This CDR3 region has 16 residues. Trimming shortened V by 2 bases and J by 0 bases, and 8 bases separated the two germline ends. The DNA of the CDR3 is TGTGCCAGCAGTTTAGGTGGGCACTCCTATAATTCACCCCTCCACTTT. It translates to CASSLGGHSYNSPLHF.

This chain uses TRBV7-8 with TRBJ2-3; 14 bases fit TRBD2. This CDR3 region has 17 residues. The germline CDR1 and CDR2 sequences are SGHVS and FQNEAQ. V was pared by 6 bases and J by 5 bases, with 10 bases of the junction left unmatched. The CDR3 nucleotides read TGTGCCAGCAGTCTCCGACTAGCGGGGGGGCTTGGAGATACGCAGTATTTT. This translates into CASSLRLAGGLGDTQYF.

The rearrangement uses TRBV30 and TRBJ2-3, with TRBD1 identical over 7 bases. This CDR3 is built from 16 residues. With V trimmed by 0 bases and J by 2 bases, 8 bases remained unmatched. Germline V gene lookup returns CDR1 GTSNPN and CDR2 SVGIG (reference sequence). The DNA of the CDR3 is TGTGCCTGGAGTGTAGGGGCAGGGGGAAACACAGATACGCAGTATTTT. It translates to CAWSVGAGGNTDTQYF.

The chain has TRBV21-1 and TRBJ2-1; the table's D call, TRBD2, was not checked against the DNA. TRBV21-1 has pseudogene status. CDR3 size: 17 residues. For the CDR3, the DNA is TGTGCCAGCAGCAAAGTAGGGGGAGGGCCGGACTACAATGAGCAGTTCTTC. Translating gives CASSKVGGGPDYNEQFF.

The chain combines TRBV7-9 with TRBJ1-1, with TRBD1 identical over 8 bases. Germline CDR1 and CDR2: SEHNR and FQNEAQ (reference sequence). This CDR3 spans 18 amino acids. V was pared by 5 bases and J by 1 base, with 15 bases of the junction left unmatched. The CDR3 here is CASSRGQGLGYENTEAFF. DNA for the CDR3: TGTGCCAGCAGCCGTGGACAGGGATTAGGTTATGAGAACACTGAAGCTTTCTTT.

The chain recombines TRBV5-6 with TRBJ2-1; D not resolved. Trimming took 6 bases from V and 5 from J, leaving 15 bases between them. CDR3 size: 14 residues. Germline V gene sequence: CDR1 SGHDT, CDR2 YYEEEE. This CDR3 is CASTLGPRDNEQFF. CDR3 nucleotides: TGTGCCAGCACCCTGGGCCCCCGAGACAATGAGCAGTTCTTC.

V usage is TRBV4-1 and J usage is TRBJ1-1, with 11 bases fitting TRBD1. CDR1 and CDR2 from the germline V gene are MGHRA and YSYEKL. The CDR3 covers 17 residues. The ends lost 3 bases at V and 0 bases at J; junction bases unmatched: 6. The CDR3 reads CASSQVPGQGVNTEAFF. Here the CDR3 DNA reads TGCGCCAGCAGCCAGGTCCCGGGACAGGGGGTGAACACTGAAGCTTTCTTT.

This rearrangement joins TRBV9 to TRBJ1-2; D gene ambiguous. The CDR3 runs 16 residues. Trimming cost V 0 bases and J 2 bases, with 14 bases left between them. The germline V gene encodes CDR1 SGDLS and CDR2 YYNGEE. CDR3 DNA: TGTGCCAGCAGCGTAGGATTCGAGGGAAGGAACTATGGCTACACCTTC. Translation gives CASSVGFEGRNYGYTF.

V is TRBV29-1 and J is TRBJ1-2; perhaps TRBD1 as D (5 bases). The CDR3 has 13 residues. Germline CDR1 and CDR2: SQVTM and ANQGSEA. With 7 bases removed from V and 5 bases from J, the gap between germline ends came to 17 bases. The CDR3 DNA reads TGCAGCGCCTCCGGCACAGGAGAATATGGCTACACCTTC. Its translation: CSASGTGEYGYTF. The full variable domain, its missing parts supplied by reference TRBV29-1 and TRBJ1-2, is SAVISQKPSRDICQRGTSLTIQCQVDSQVTMMFWYRQQPGQSLTLIATANQGSEATYESGFVIDKFPISRPNLTFSTLTVSNMSPEDSSIYLCSASGTGEYGYTFGSGTRLTVV.

J is TRBJ2-5 and V is TRBV5-1; 8 bases match TRBD1. The CDR3 extends over 13 amino acids. In germline, CDR1 is SGHRS, CDR2 YFSETQ. The J segment lost 5 bases and the V segment lost 3 bases, leaving 3 bases of the junction unmatched. In DNA form, the CDR3 reads TGCGCCAGCAGCTCGGACAGGGTTGAGACCCAGTACTTC. Protein: CASSSDRVETQYF.

This chain joins TRBV5-6 and TRBJ2-5, with 12 positions matching TRBD1. V shed 0 bases, J shed 1 base, and the junction held 7 bases outside the gene matches. The CDR3 loop spans 18 amino acids. In germline, CDR1 is SGHDT, CDR2 YYEEEE. The CDR3: CASSLAFKGQGAQETQYF. In DNA, the CDR3 is TGTGCCAGCAGCTTGGCCTTTAAGGGACAGGGGGCCCAAGAGACCCAGTACTTC.

The chain couples TRBV5-4 to TRBJ2-7; 7 nucleotides line up with TRBD1. V shed 2 bases, J shed 3 bases, and the junction held 8 bases outside the gene matches. This CDR3 has 15 residues. Germline CDR1 and CDR2: SGHNT and YYREEE (reference sequence). In DNA form, the CDR3 reads TGTGCCAGCAGCTTTCAGACAGGGTTGATCTACGAGCAGTACTTC. As protein: CASSFQTGLIYEQYF.

The gene calls are TRBV7-2 and TRBJ2-2; tentatively, D is TRBD1 (6 bases). The V end was cut by 4 bases, the J end by 5 bases, with 8 bases between. The CDR3 has 13 residues. The germline gives CDR1 SGHTA, CDR2 FQGNSA. CDR3 sequence: CASSSQGTGELFF. The CDR3 nucleotides read TGTGCCAGCAGCTCCCAGGGGACCGGGGAGCTGTTTTTT. Drawing the rest from reference TRBV7-2 and TRBJ2-2, the complete variable domain is GAGVSQSPSNKVTEKGKDVELRCDPISGHTALYWYRQSLGQGLEFLIYFQGNSAPDKSGLPSDRFSAERTGGSVSTLTIQRTQQEDSAVYLCASSSQGTGELFFGEGSRLTVL.

V gene TRBV11-2 combines with J gene TRBJ2-3, with a tentative D call TRBD2 (6 bases). This CDR3 contains 14 residues. Deletions cut 3 bases from V and 5 bases from J, with 12 bases between. CDR1 SGHAT and CDR2 FQNNGV come from the germline V gene. CDR3 loop: CASSFAGTEDTQYF. The CDR3 nucleotides are TGTGCCAGCAGCTTCGCCGGGACTGAAGATACGCAGTATTTT.

V usage is TRBV5-6 and J usage is TRBJ2-5; 7 nucleotides line up with TRBD1. CDR1 SGHDT and CDR2 YYEEEE come from the germline V gene. Trimming took 3 bases from V and 2 from J; bases not matched to a gene: 13. CDR3 length equals 17 residues. The CDR3 region is CASSSPGIGTVQETQYF. Here the CDR3 DNA reads TGTGCCAGCAGCTCCCCAGGGATTGGGACAGTACAAGAGACCCAGTACTTC.

CDR3 in DNA: TGTGCCAGCAGTGAACCCACAGGGGGCGCTTACAATCAGCCCCAGCATTTT. Protein sequence: CASSEPTGGAYNQPQHF. The chain couples TRBV6-1 to TRBJ1-5, with 9 bases that match TRBD1. V shed 2 bases and J 3 bases; nucleotides not matched to a gene: 8. Germline V gene data show CDR1 as MNHNS and CDR2 as SASEGT. The CDR3 consists of 17 residues.

The chain uses TRBV19 and TRBJ1-1; TRBD1 matches at 8 bases. Per germline, CDR1 LNHDA and CDR2 SQIVND (reference sequence). V shed 5 bases, J shed 4 bases, and the junction held 15 bases outside the gene matches. The CDR3 is made up of 17 amino acids. The CDR3 DNA follows: TGTGCCAGTAGTGCCCACCCTAGACAGGGGCTGAGCACTGAAGCTTTCTTT. Its translation is CASSAHPRQGLSTEAFF.

The chain is built from TRBV5-6 and TRBJ1-3, with 7 nucleotides matching TRBD1. Per the germline V gene, CDR1 is SGHDT and CDR2 is YYEEEE. The V gene end was trimmed by 4 bases and the J gene end by 0 bases; junction bases not matched to a gene: 7. The CDR3 totals 16 residues. CDR3 region: CASSRRGTASGNTIYF. The DNA of the CDR3 is TGTGCCAGCAGCCGCCGAGGGACAGCCTCTGGAAACACCATATATTTT. The entire variable domain, with the rest obtained from reference TRBV5-6 and TRBJ1-3, is as follows: DAGVTQSPTHLIKTRGQQVTLRCSPKSGHDTVSWYQQALGQGPQFIFQYYEEEERQRGNFPDRFSGHQFPNYSSELNVNALLLGDSALYLCASSRRGTASGNTIYFGEGSWLTVV.

The chain employs TRBV27 and TRBJ1-1, with D uncertain. Germline V gene data show CDR1 as MNHEY and CDR2 as SMNVEV (reference sequence). Trimming removed 3 bases from V and 2 bases from J, with 7 bases in between. CDR3 length: 13 residues. The CDR3 DNA follows: TGTGCCAGCAGTTTGTCAAAAAACACTGAAGCTTTCTTT. Encoded protein: CASSLSKNTEAFF.

This clone was recorded once. The gene calls are TRBV7-3 and TRBJ2-3, with TRBD2 matching over 11 bases. This CDR3 contains 16 residues. Looked up from germline, CDR1 is SGHTA and CDR2 is FQGTGA. Trimming at V came to 1 base and at J to 3 bases, leaving 3 bases not matched to a gene. CDR3 DNA sequence: TGTGCCAGCAGCTTAAAAACTAGCGGGAGTACAGATACGCAGTATTTT. Translating gives CASSLKTSGSTDTQYF.

The chain is built from TRBV7-2 and TRBJ2-1; possible D gene TRBD2, 6 bases. Germline values: CDR1 SGHTA, CDR2 FQGNSA. The CDR3 length is 13 residues. V was pared by 5 bases and J by 8 bases, with 13 bases between. CDR3 sequence (DNA): TGTGCCAGCAGCACCAGACTAGGCTATGAGCAGTTCTTC. This encodes CASSTRLGYEQFF.

The chain has TRBV7-2 and TRBJ2-7, with 14 bases that match TRBD2. V trimming: 4 bases; J trimming: 4 bases; junction bases outside the gene matches: 15. The CDR3 extends over 19 amino acids. Germline CDR1 and CDR2: SGHTA and FQGNSA. The CDR3 region has the DNA TGTGCCAGCAGCTCCCCGGGCGGGACTAGCGGGGGCCCTAGGTACGAGCAGTACTTC. As protein: CASSSPGGTSGGPRYEQYF.

This chain joins TRBV5-1 and TRBJ2-7; TRBD2 might be the D (6 bases). Germline CDR1 reads SGHRS; CDR2 reads YFSETQ. The CDR3 is 14 residues long. V shed 0 bases and J shed 0 bases, with 7 bases lying between them. CDR3 protein: CASSLGGDSYEQYF. The CDR3 nucleotides read TGCGCCAGCAGCTTGGGGGGGGACTCCTACGAGCAGTACTTC. Combining the CDR3 with reference TRBV5-1 and TRBJ2-7 gives the whole variable domain KAGVTQTPRYLIKTRGQQVTLSCSPISGHRSVSWYQQTPGQGLQFLFEYFSETQRNKGNFPGRFSGRQFSNSRSEMNVSTLELGDSALYLCASSLGGDSYEQYFGPGTRLTVT.

The V call is TRBV7-2, the J call TRBJ2-7, with D possibly matching TRBD2 (6 bases). In germline, CDR1 is SGHTA, CDR2 FQGNSA. The CDR3 sequence is 13 residues long. V lost 6 bases and J 4 bases, leaving 13 bases between the germline ends. The chain's CDR3 is CASRDAGSYEQYF. The CDR3, as DNA: TGTGCCAGCAGAGACGCGGGGTCTTACGAGCAGTACTTC.

The chain is built from TRBV5-1 and TRBJ1-1, with TRBD1 identical over 7 bases. After removal of 3 bases from V and 1 base from J, the junction contained 9 bases not matched to a gene. The CDR3 covers 16 residues. Germline V gene data show CDR1 as SGHRS and CDR2 as YFSETQ. DNA of the CDR3: TGCGCCAGCAGCTCTACCGGGACAGTTCAGAACACTGAAGCTTTCTTT. It is translated as CASSSTGTVQNTEAFF.

The rearrangement links TRBV15 to TRBJ2-5; 11 bases align to TRBD2. The CDR3 is made up of 20 amino acids. Germline CDR1 and CDR2: LNHNV and YYDKDF (reference sequence). Losses at the gene ends were 1 base for V and 0 bases for J; bases not matched to a gene: 13. CDR3 in amino acids: CATSRGASGGLSTYQETQYF. In DNA, the CDR3 is TGTGCCACCAGCAGAGGGGCTAGCGGGGGGCTCTCCACGTACCAAGAGACCCAGTACTTC.

This sequence joins TRBV11-3 and TRBJ2-2; 8 bases align to TRBD2. V gave up 4 bases and J gave up 4 bases; unmatched junction bases: 5. The germline V gene has CDR1 SGHNT and CDR2 YENEEA. CDR3 length equals 15 residues. CDR3: CASSSGGTGTGELFF. The CDR3, as DNA: TGTGCCAGCAGCTCGGGGGGGACCGGCACCGGGGAGCTGTTTTTT.

V is TRBV2 and J is TRBJ2-7; TRBD2 aligns across 9 bases. J lost 5 bases, V lost 9 bases, and 14 bases had no gene match. Germline V lookup: CDR1 SNHLY, CDR2 FYNNEI. This CDR3 comprises 15 residues. CDR3 residues: CASKAGTSSLDEQYF. CDR3 coding DNA: TGTGCCAGTAAAGCCGGGACTAGCTCTTTGGACGAGCAGTACTTC.

The chain combines TRBV2 with TRBJ2-5; 7 positions match TRBD1. Germline trimming cut 6 bases from V and 3 bases from J; bases unmatched to any gene: 10. This CDR3 is 15 amino acids long. CDR1 and CDR2 from the germline V gene are SNHLY and FYNNEI. CDR3 sequence (DNA): TGTGCCAGCAGCAAACCAGGGGGAGAGGAAGAGACCCAGTACTTC. Translation gives CASSKPGGEEETQYF. Variable domain in full (rest from reference TRBV2 and TRBJ2-5): EPEVTQTPSHQVTQMGQEVILRCVPISNHLYFYWYRQILGQKVEFLVSFYNNEISEKSEIFDDQFSVERPDGSNFTLKIRSTKLEDSAMYFCASSKPGGEEETQYFGPGTRLLVL.